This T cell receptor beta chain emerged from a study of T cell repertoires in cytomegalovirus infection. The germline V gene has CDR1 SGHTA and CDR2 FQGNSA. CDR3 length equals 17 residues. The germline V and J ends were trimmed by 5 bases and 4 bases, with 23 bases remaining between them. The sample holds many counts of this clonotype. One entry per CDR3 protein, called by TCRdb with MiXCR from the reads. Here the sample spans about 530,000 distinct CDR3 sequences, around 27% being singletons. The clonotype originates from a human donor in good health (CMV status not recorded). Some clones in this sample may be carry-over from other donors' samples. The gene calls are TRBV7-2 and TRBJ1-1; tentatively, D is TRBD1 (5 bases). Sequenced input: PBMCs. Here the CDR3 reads CASSTRPDRYQSTEAFF. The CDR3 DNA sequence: TGTGCCAGCAGCACACGTCCTGACAGATATCAAAGCACTGAAGCTTTCTTT.